Described below is a single TCR beta chain sequence and its context. These data belong to a study of blood T cell repertoires in COVID-19. Across the whole study: From the United States, Italy and Spain came samples of acute and convalescent COVID-19.

Trimming took 2 bases from V and 5 from J, leaving 14 bases between them. Germline V gene lookup returns CDR1 SGHDT and CDR2 YYEEEE. CDR3 length equals 14 residues. Here immunoSEQ multiplex PCR was the method, and the copy in TCRdb shows in-frame clones only, minus some. This table has over 200,000 clones, more than 70% appearing once. V and J are TRBV5-6 and TRBJ2-7, with D perhaps matching TRBD1 (5 bases). The material sequenced was peripheral blood. This clonotype was sampled from a man of 80 years or more with acute or convalescent COVID-19. CDR3 coding DNA: TGTGCCAGCAGCTTTTTGGGGCCCCCTAACGAGCAGTACTTC. It is translated as CASSFLGPPNEQYF.